These 12 T cell receptor beta chains share one sample of origin, sequenced in a study of T cell repertoires and HLA-DP antigens. Sequencing was performed with immunoSEQ multiplex PCR; in TCRdb, only in-frame clones are kept and a portion is missing. Of 90,000 to 130,000 clones in the sample, nearly 95% were seen once. Their specific antigens are unknown. Sequencing was carried out using CD4+ T cells from PBMCs. Receptors originate from a woman aged 18 to 35 in good health and CMV-seronegative.

The rearrangement uses TRBV10-1 and TRBJ2-1; 12 bases fit TRBD2. CDR3 size: 16 residues. The V segment lost 6 bases and the J segment 5 bases; nucleotides outside the gene matches: 8. The germline V gene has CDR1 WNHNN and CDR2 SYGVQD (reference sequence). The CDR3 nucleotides read TGCGCCAGCAGCGGGTCTGCTAGCGGGAGGGACAATGAGCAGTTCTTC. It translates to CASSGSASGRDNEQFF.

A remark on this clone: At the DNA level, this CDR3 is encoded by other sequences in the same sample as well. The J gene is TRBJ2-5, the V gene TRBV18; 7 nucleotides match TRBD1. V lost 2 bases to trimming and J lost 5 bases; unmatched junction nucleotides: 2. Looked up from germline, CDR1 is KGHSH and CDR2 is LQKENI. The CDR3 has 13 amino acids. The CDR3: CASSPGQEETQYF. CDR3 sequence (DNA): TGTGCCAGCTCACCAGGACAGGAGGAGACCCAGTACTTC.

This chain links TRBV18 with TRBJ1-5; 12 bases map to TRBD1. This CDR3 is 16 amino acids long. Germline V gives CDR1 KGHSH, CDR2 LQKENI. V lost 3 bases and J lost 7; bases outside the gene matches: 7. The CDR3 bases are TGTGCCAGCTCACCGGGACAGGGGGCCGGCGGACAGCCCCAGCATTTT. Protein product: CASSPGQGAGGQPQHF.

This clone has a single count. The chain has TRBV6-5 and TRBJ2-2, with no clear D. V gave up 6 bases and J gave up 0 bases, with 11 bases separating them. The CDR3 totals 15 residues. The germline V gene encodes CDR1 MNHEY and CDR2 SVGAGI. The chain's CDR3 is CASSPTFANTGELFF. CDR3 coding DNA: TGTGCCAGCAGCCCGACATTCGCGAACACCGGGGAGCTGTTTTTT.

V is TRBV6-6 and J is TRBJ1-1; D is undetermined. The V gene lost 4 bases and the J gene lost 0 bases, with 6 bases spanning the gap. In germline, CDR1 is MNHNY, CDR2 SVGAGI (reference sequence). The CDR3 sequence is 13 residues long. This CDR3 is CASSFSMNTEAFF. The CDR3 coding sequence is TGTGCCAGCAGTTTTTCTATGAACACTGAAGCTTTCTTT.

This chain links TRBV7-3 with TRBJ2-2, with 13 bases aligning to TRBD2. Trimming cost V 5 bases and J 6 bases; bases outside gene matches: 6. Per the germline V gene, CDR1 is SGHTA and CDR2 is FQGTGA. The length of the CDR3 is 16 residues. This chain's CDR3 is CASSPRLAGGAGELFF. The CDR3 DNA follows: TGTGCCAGCAGCCCTAGACTAGCGGGGGGTGCCGGGGAGCTGTTTTTT.

This chain's CDR3 is CASSEATADYGYTF. The CDR3 DNA follows: TGTGCCAGCAGTGAAGCGACAGCAGACTATGGCTACACCTTC. The chain employs TRBV2 and TRBJ1-2; D is possibly TRBD1 (5 bases). The CDR3 totals 14 residues. V gave up 0 bases and J gave up 3 bases, with 8 bases separating them. Germline loops: CDR1 SNHLY, CDR2 FYNNEI.

The rearrangement uses TRBV10-3 and TRBJ2-5; 10 bases are a match to TRBD1. This CDR3 region has 16 residues. V gave up 10 bases and J gave up 1 base; unmatched junction bases: 12. The germline CDR1 and CDR2 sequences are ENHRY and SYGVKD. The CDR3 DNA reads TGTGCCACTATACTGGGGACAGGGGTCTTCCAAGAGACCCAGTACTTC. Protein sequence: CATILGTGVFQETQYF.

The CDR3 DNA sequence: TGCGCCAGCAGCTTGATGGCAGGATCTGGCCATGAGCAGTTCTTC. Translation gives CASSLMAGSGHEQFF. The chain couples TRBV5-1 to TRBJ2-1, with no clear D. Germline V CDR1 and CDR2: SGHRS, YFSETQ. V was clipped by 1 base and J by 8 bases, with 16 bases between them. The CDR3 runs to 15 residues.

This rearrangement joins TRBV14 to TRBJ2-1, with TRBD2 matching over 14 bases. V shed 5 bases and J 8 bases; nucleotides not matched to a gene: 14. The CDR3 spans 18 residues. Germline values: CDR1 SGHDN, CDR2 FVKESK. The CDR3: CASSVGLAGVVANDEQFF. Here the CDR3 DNA reads TGTGCCAGCAGCGTGGGACTAGCGGGAGTCGTCGCCAATGATGAGCAGTTCTTC.

There are a few counts of this clone. V usage is TRBV30 and J usage is TRBJ1-3; TRBD1 might be the D (5 bases). The CDR3 runs to 13 residues. The germline gives CDR1 GTSNPN, CDR2 SVGIG (reference sequence). The ends were cut back, 4 bases at V and 2 bases at J, with 9 bases in the middle. The CDR3 here is CAWTGFTGNTIYF. The CDR3 DNA sequence: TGTGCCTGGACAGGGTTTACTGGAAACACCATATATTTT.

V gene TRBV10-1 combines with J gene TRBJ2-2; 9 positions match TRBD1. Germline trimming cut 6 bases from V and 3 bases from J; bases unmatched to any gene: 2. The CDR3 spans 14 residues. CDR1 is WNHNN, CDR2 SYGVQD, per germline (reference sequence). CDR3 DNA sequence: TGCGCCAGCAGGAGGACAGGGGACACCGGGGAGCTGTTTTTT. Protein sequence: CASRRTGDTGELFF.